One sample yielded the 23 T cell receptor beta chains listed below, sequenced in a study of shared clonotypes between healthy human individuals. Using immunoSEQ multiplex PCR, the repertoire was profiled, and TCRdb retains in-frame clones only, with some absent. This table holds about 2.5 million clones, around 90% found once. What was sequenced was naive CD4+ T cells from PBMCs. As to subset: CD45RA+ positively selected. The source is a man between 18 and 35 years old in good health. Some clones in this sample may be carry-over from other donors' samples.

The chain recombines TRBV11-2 with TRBJ2-7; a possible D gene is TRBD2 (6 bases). V gave up 5 bases and J gave up 5 bases, with 19 bases separating them. CDR3 size: 15 residues. CDR1 and CDR2 from the germline V gene are SGHAT and FQNNGV. The CDR3 loop reads CASSPRPGSNDEQYF. In nucleotides, the CDR3 is TGTGCCAGCAGCCCCCGCCCCGGGAGTAACGACGAGCAGTACTTC.

The chain combines TRBV18 with TRBJ2-7; D is perhaps TRBD2 (5 bases). The germline V and J ends were trimmed by 3 bases and 4 bases, with 16 bases remaining between them. The length of the CDR3 is 15 residues. Germline lookup yields CDR1 KGHSH and CDR2 LQKENI. The CDR3 loop reads CASSPGPQGRYEQYF. As DNA, the CDR3 is TGTGCCAGCTCACCTGGGCCCCAAGGGAGATACGAGCAGTACTTC. The full variable domain, completed using reference TRBV18 and TRBJ2-7, is NAGVMQNPRHLVRRRGQEARLRCSPMKGHSHVYWYRQLPEEGLKFMVYLQKENIIDESGMPKERFSAEFPKEGPSILRIQQVVRGDSAAYFCASSPGPQGRYEQYFGPGTRLTVT.

V is TRBV9 and J is TRBJ2-3; possibly TRBD2 for D (7 bases). CDR3 length: 14 residues. From germline, CDR1 is SGDLS and CDR2 YYNGEE. The CDR3 here is CATGPGGMSDTQYF. The CDR3 DNA reads TGTGCAACTGGCCCGGGGGGCATGTCAGATACGCAGTATTTT.

The chain recombines TRBV6-6 with TRBJ1-4; the D is unclear. Germline assignment: CDR1 MNHNY and CDR2 SVGAGI (reference sequence). The V end was cut by 2 bases, the J end by 7 bases, with 14 bases between. This CDR3 region has 15 residues. In DNA, the CDR3 is TGTGCCAGCAGTTACGACCGTGGATTGCCTGAAAAACTGTTTTTT. It yields the protein CASSYDRGLPEKLFF.

This clone was recorded only once. The CDR3 nucleotides read TGTGCCAGCAGCTTAGTTGCTAGCGGGTTTGAGCAGTTCTTC. This gives the protein CASSLVASGFEQFF. This chain links TRBV7-8 with TRBJ2-1; 8 bases agree with TRBD2. The CDR3 has 14 amino acids. The V gene's germline CDR1 is SGHVS and CDR2 FQNEAQ. V trimming: 1 base; J trimming: 9 bases; junction bases outside the gene matches: 5.

This clone was counted a single time. This chain links TRBV5-1 with TRBJ2-1; tentative D call: TRBD2 (5 bases). Germline loops: CDR1 SGHRS, CDR2 YFSETQ. The CDR3 contains 11 residues. The ends were cut back, 3 bases at V and 8 bases at J, with 6 bases in the middle. In DNA, the CDR3 is TGCGCCAGCAGCTCTAGCTATGAGCAGTTCTTC. Encoded protein: CASSSSYEQFF.

The chain carries TRBV27 and TRBJ2-7; 8 nucleotides match TRBD2. Trimming at V came to 4 bases and at J to 2 bases, leaving 10 bases not matched to a gene. The CDR3 is 16 amino acids. Germline CDR1 is MNHEY and CDR2 is SMNVEV (reference sequence). CDR3: CASSSPGLAPTYEQYF. The CDR3 nucleotides read TGTGCCAGCAGTTCGCCTGGACTAGCTCCTACCTACGAGCAGTACTTC.

The V and J genes are TRBV5-1 and TRBJ1-2; D gene unclear. CDR1 and CDR2 (germline): SGHRS, YFSETQ. V lost 0 bases and J lost 1, with 10 bases in between. CDR3 length: 15 amino acids. The CDR3 reads CASSLDVGRNYGYTF. CDR3 bases: TGCGCCAGCAGCTTGGATGTAGGACGTAACTATGGCTACACCTTC.

The V and J genes are TRBV30 and TRBJ2-7; 7 bases are shared with TRBD1. With 5 bases clipped from V and 4 bases from J, the junction kept 11 bases outside the gene matches. The germline V gene has CDR1 GTSNPN and CDR2 SVGIG (reference sequence). The CDR3 loop spans 14 amino acids. CDR3 sequence reads: CAWEPQIRGYEQYF. CDR3 bases: TGTGCCTGGGAACCACAGATCAGGGGGTACGAGCAGTACTTC.

The chain employs TRBV7-3 and TRBJ2-3; D is unclear. CDR3 size: 16 residues. Between the trimmed V and J ends, which lost 4 bases and 0 bases, there was a span of 14 bases. Per germline, CDR1 SGHTA and CDR2 FQGTGA. The CDR3, as DNA: TGTGCCAGCAGCTCCCGTTCCCCCCCTAGCACAGATACGCAGTATTTT. Translated: CASSSRSPPSTDTQYF.

The chain links TRBV10-3 to TRBJ2-1; TRBD2 matches 8 bases. The CDR3 contains 17 residues. The J segment lost 2 bases and the V segment lost 9 bases, leaving 15 bases of the junction unmatched. Germline assignment: CDR1 ENHRY and CDR2 SYGVKD. CDR3 in DNA: TGTGCCATAGGTACTAGCGGAGCGACACTAACCTACAATGAGCAGTTCTTC. Translation: CAIGTSGATLTYNEQFF.

The rearrangement joins TRBV7-9 to TRBJ1-2; 7 nucleotides align to TRBD1. Trimming removed 5 bases from V and 8 bases from J; junction bases left unmatched: 11. CDR1 and CDR2 from the germline V gene are SEHNR and FQNEAQ (reference sequence). There are 14 residues in the CDR3. CDR3 loop: CASSLLDREHGYTF. The CDR3 nucleotides are TGTGCCAGCAGCCTCCTTGACAGGGAGCACGGCTACACCTTC.

The chain recombines TRBV5-1 with TRBJ2-3; D call uncertain. V lost 1 base and J 6 bases, leaving 3 bases between the germline ends. The germline CDR1 and CDR2 sequences are SGHRS and YFSETQ. The CDR3 has 11 amino acids. The CDR3 nucleotides read TGCGCCAGCAGCTTGTTTGATACGCAGTATTTT. Amino acids: CASSLFDTQYF.

The rearrangement links TRBV19 to TRBJ1-5; possibly TRBD1 for D (5 bases). The CDR3 consists of 14 residues. In germline, CDR1 is LNHDA, CDR2 SQIVND (reference sequence). With 3 bases removed from V and 5 bases from J, the gap between germline ends came to 11 bases. This chain's CDR3 is CASSIWGGDQPQHF. The CDR3 bases are TGTGCCAGTAGTATCTGGGGCGGCGATCAGCCCCAGCATTTT.

This sequence joins TRBV29-1 and TRBJ2-7, with 8 bases that match TRBD2. The junction had 4 bases not matched to a gene; V was cut back by 6 bases and J by 3 bases. This CDR3 is 12 amino acids long. Germline V gene sequence: CDR1 SQVTM, CDR2 ANQGSEA. The CDR3 bases are TGCAGCGTAAGCGGGAGTCTCTACGAGCAGTACTTC. Its protein is CSVSGSLYEQYF.

Note on this clone: This specimen includes other DNA sequences encoding the same CDR3. J is TRBJ2-7 and V is TRBV28; tentatively, D is TRBD2 (5 bases). Germline V lookup: CDR1 MDHEN, CDR2 SYDVKM. The CDR3 length is 12 residues. Trimming cost V 5 bases and J 4 bases, with 9 bases left between them. CDR3 protein: CASSQGSYEQYF. CDR3 DNA sequence: TGTGCCAGCAGTCAAGGGAGTTACGAGCAGTACTTC.

The chain couples TRBV29-1 to TRBJ2-7; the D is unclear. The CDR3 runs 18 residues. Trimming took 3 bases from V and 4 from J, leaving 28 bases between them. Looked up from germline, CDR1 is SQVTM and CDR2 is ANQGSEA. This CDR3 is CSVELYSRLTPLGYEQYF. DNA of the CDR3: TGCAGCGTTGAGTTGTACTCTAGGCTGACACCCTTGGGGTACGAGCAGTACTTC.

The J gene is TRBJ1-1, the V gene TRBV28, with no clear D. V was cut by 5 bases and J by 1 base, with 11 bases left in between. The germline V gene has CDR1 MDHEN and CDR2 SYDVKM. The CDR3 contains 14 residues. The CDR3 DNA follows: TGTGCCAGCAGTCCAATCCAGAAGAACACTGAAGCTTTCTTT. It is translated as CASSPIQKNTEAFF.

A word on this clone: This sample also contains other DNA sequences that code for the same CDR3. The chain employs TRBV5-1 and TRBJ2-3; D gene unclear. CDR1 SGHRS and CDR2 YFSETQ come from the germline V gene. The CDR3 is made up of 14 amino acids. Between the trimmed V and J ends, which lost 1 base and 2 bases, there was a span of 8 bases. The CDR3 loop reads CASSLLRNTDTQYF. CDR3 DNA: TGCGCCAGCAGCTTGCTCCGGAACACAGATACGCAGTATTTT.

This chain's CDR3 is CASSLEGHGGLATEQYF. The CDR3, as DNA: TGTGCCAGCAGCTTAGAGGGTCATGGGGGTCTAGCGACCGAGCAGTACTTC. The chain has TRBV7-2 and TRBJ2-7; perhaps TRBD2 as D (6 bases). This CDR3 region has 17 residues. Germline CDR1 SGHTA, CDR2 FQGNSA. V lost 1 base and J 6 bases, leaving 22 bases between the germline ends.

The rearrangement joins TRBV7-9 to TRBJ2-3; no firm D call. Per germline, CDR1 SEHNR and CDR2 FQNEAQ (reference sequence). This CDR3 is 13 amino acids long. V was pared by 5 bases and J by 6 bases, with 12 bases between. The CDR3, as DNA: TGTGCCAGCAGCGTCACCTACAAGGATACGCAGTATTTT. As protein: CASSVTYKDTQYF.

The chain couples TRBV12-5 to TRBJ2-3; D not resolved. Germline CDR1 reads LGHNT; CDR2 reads FRNRAP. V lost 6 bases to trimming and J lost 4 bases, with 14 bases between them. The CDR3 consists of 14 residues. CDR3 protein: CASGPSTRADTQYF. The DNA of the CDR3 is TGTGCTAGTGGGCCCAGCACCCGGGCAGATACGCAGTATTTT.

The chain recombines TRBV2 with TRBJ2-1; 16 bases map to TRBD2. Germline V gives CDR1 SNHLY, CDR2 FYNNEI. The CDR3 spans 15 residues. J gave up 9 bases and V 3 bases, and 2 bases lay outside the gene matches. CDR3 protein: CASSEGTSGRGEQFF. CDR3 nucleotides: TGTGCCAGCAGTGAGGGGACTAGCGGGAGGGGTGAGCAGTTCTTC. The whole variable domain, remainder taken from reference TRBV2 and TRBJ2-1, is EPEVTQTPSHQVTQMGQEVILRCVPISNHLYFYWYRQILGQKVEFLVSFYNNEISEKSEIFDDQFSVERPDGSNFTLKIRSTKLEDSAMYFCASSEGTSGRGEQFFGPGTRLTVL.